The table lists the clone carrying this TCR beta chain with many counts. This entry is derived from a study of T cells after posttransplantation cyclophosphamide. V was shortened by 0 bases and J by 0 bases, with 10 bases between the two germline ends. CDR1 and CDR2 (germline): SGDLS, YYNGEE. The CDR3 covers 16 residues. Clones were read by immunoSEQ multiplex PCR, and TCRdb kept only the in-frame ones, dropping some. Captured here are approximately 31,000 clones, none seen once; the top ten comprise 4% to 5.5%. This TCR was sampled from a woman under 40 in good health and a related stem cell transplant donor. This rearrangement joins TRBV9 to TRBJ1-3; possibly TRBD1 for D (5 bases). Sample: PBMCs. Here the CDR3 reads CASSVAGTNSGNTIYF. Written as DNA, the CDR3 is TGTGCCAGCAGCGTAGCCGGGACTAACTCTGGAAACACCATATATTTT.